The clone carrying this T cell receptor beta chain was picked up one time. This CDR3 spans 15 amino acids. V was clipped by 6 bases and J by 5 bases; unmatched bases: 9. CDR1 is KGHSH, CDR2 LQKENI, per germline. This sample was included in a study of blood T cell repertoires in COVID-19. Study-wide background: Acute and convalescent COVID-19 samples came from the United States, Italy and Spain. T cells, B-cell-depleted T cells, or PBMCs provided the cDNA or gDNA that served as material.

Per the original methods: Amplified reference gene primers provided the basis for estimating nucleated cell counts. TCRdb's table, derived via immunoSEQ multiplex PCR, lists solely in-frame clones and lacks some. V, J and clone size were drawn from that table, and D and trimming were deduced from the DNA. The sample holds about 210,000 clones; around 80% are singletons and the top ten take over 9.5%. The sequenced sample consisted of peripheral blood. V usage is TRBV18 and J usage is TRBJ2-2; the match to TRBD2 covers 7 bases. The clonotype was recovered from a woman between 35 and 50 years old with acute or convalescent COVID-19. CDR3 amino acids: CASSWAGERTGELFF. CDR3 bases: TGTGCCAGCTCCTGGGCGGGAGAGCGAACCGGGGAGCTGTTTTTT.